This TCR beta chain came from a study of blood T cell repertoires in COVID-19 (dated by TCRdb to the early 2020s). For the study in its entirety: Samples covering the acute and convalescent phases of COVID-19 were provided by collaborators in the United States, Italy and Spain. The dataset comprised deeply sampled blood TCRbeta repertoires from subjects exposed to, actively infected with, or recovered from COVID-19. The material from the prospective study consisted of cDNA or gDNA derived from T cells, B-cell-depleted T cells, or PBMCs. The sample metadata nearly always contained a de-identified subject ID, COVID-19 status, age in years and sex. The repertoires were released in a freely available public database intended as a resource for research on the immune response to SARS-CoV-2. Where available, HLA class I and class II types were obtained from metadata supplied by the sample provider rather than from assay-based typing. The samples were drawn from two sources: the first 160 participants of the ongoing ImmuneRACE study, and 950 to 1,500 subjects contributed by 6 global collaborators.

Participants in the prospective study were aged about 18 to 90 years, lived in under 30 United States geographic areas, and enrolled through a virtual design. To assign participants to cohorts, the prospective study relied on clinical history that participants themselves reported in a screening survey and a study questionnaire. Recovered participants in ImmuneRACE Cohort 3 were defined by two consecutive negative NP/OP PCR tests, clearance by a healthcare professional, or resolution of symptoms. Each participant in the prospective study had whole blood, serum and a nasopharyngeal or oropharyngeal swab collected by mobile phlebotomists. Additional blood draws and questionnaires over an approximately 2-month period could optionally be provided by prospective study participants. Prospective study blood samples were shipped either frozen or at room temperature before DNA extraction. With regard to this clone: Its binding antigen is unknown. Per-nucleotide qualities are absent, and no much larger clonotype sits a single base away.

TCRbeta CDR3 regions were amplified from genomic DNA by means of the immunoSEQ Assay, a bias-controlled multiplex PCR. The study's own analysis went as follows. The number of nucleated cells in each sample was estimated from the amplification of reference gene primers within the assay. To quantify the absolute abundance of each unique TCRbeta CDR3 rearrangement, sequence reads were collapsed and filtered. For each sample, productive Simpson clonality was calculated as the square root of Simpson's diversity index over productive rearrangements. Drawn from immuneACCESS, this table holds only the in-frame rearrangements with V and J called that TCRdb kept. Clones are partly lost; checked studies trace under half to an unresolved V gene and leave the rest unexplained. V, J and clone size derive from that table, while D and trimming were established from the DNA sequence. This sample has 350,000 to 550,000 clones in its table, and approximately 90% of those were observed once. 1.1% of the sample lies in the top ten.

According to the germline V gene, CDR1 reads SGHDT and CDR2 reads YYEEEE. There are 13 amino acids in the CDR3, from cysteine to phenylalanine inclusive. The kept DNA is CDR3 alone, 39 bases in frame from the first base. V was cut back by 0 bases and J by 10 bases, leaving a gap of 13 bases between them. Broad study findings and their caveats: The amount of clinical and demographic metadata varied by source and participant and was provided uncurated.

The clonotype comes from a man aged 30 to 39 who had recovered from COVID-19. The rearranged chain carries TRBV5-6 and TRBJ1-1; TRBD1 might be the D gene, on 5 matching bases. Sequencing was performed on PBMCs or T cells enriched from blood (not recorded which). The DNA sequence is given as TGTGCCAGCAGCTTGGAGGGGCTTAGAGGAGCTTTCTTT. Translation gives CASSLEGLRGAFF.